This T cell receptor beta chain was sequenced during a study of graft-versus-host responses after intestinal transplantation. For the study at large: Recipients received multivisceral, liver-intestinal, or isolated intestinal transplants. Following induction with anti-thymocyte globulin, all recipients were given tacrolimus and steroids for about 3 years.

Germline CDR1 SGHDT, CDR2 YYEEEE. The CDR3 has 15 amino acids. Trimming left V 3 bases short and J 5 bases short, with 12 bases between. General study findings and limits: Patients with graft-donor T cell macrochimerism had high graft-versus-host to host-versus-graft clonal ratios in allografts.

This clone was picked up a small number of times. Its antigen is as yet unknown. Clones were sequenced by immunoSEQ multiplex PCR, and TCRdb holds only the in-frame ones, with some missing. The sample lists about 130,000 clones; approximately 94% were seen once. This chain connects TRBV5-6 to TRBJ1-6; D unresolved. Sequenced here: unstimulated CD4+ T cells sorted from spleen or lymph node cells, sampled before intestinal transplant. This clonotype was obtained from a human donor who received an intestinal transplant. The CDR3: CASSYKRVDNSPLHF. Written as DNA, the CDR3 is TGTGCCAGCAGCTACAAGAGGGTAGATAATTCACCCCTCCACTTT. The full variable domain, completed using reference TRBV5-6 and TRBJ1-6, is DAGVTQSPTHLIKTRGQQVTLRCSPKSGHDTVSWYQQALGQGPQFIFQYYEEEERQRGNFPDRFSGHQFPNYSSELNVNALLLGDSALYLCASSYKRVDNSPLHFGNGTRLTVT.